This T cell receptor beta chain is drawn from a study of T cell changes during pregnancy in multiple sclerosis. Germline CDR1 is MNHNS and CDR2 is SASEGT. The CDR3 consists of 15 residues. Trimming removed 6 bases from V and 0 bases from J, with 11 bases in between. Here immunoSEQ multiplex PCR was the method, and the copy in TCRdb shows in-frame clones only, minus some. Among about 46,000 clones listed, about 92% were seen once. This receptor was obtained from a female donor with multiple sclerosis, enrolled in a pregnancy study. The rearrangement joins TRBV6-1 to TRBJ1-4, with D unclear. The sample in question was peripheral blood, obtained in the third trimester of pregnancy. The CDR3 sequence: CASRRQRATNEKLFF. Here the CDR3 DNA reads TGTGCCAGCAGGAGGCAGCGTGCAACTAATGAAAAACTGTTTTTT.